This T cell receptor beta chain was found in a study of blood T cell repertoires in COVID-19 (dated by TCRdb to about 2020). A note on the overall study: Collaborator samples came from the United States, Italy and Spain and covered acute and convalescent phases of COVID-19. The prospective study material was composed of cDNA or gDNA derived from T cells, B-cell-depleted T cells, or PBMCs. Subjects who had been exposed to COVID-19, were actively infected with it, or had recovered from it provided the deeply sampled blood TCRbeta repertoires that made up the dataset. The repertoires were released in a freely available public database intended as a resource for research on the immune response to SARS-CoV-2. The samples were drawn from the first 160 participants of the ongoing ImmuneRACE study and from over 950 subjects provided by 6 global collaborators. Sample metadata almost always included a de-identified subject ID, COVID-19 status, age in years and sex. Where available, HLA class I and class II types were obtained from metadata supplied by the sample provider rather than from assay-based typing. What the study reported, not specific to this receptor: Clinical and demographic metadata were provided uncurated, with the amount varying by source and participant.

Notes on this clone: Its antigen remains undetermined. Within one base of it there is no much larger clone, and no base qualities were kept.

CDR3 length: 15 amino acids, cysteine to phenylalanine. The sequence is cut down to CDR3 DNA, 45 bases in frame from base 1. For this chain, trimming is 3 bases at the V end and 10 bases at the J end, and the number of junction bases without a gene match is 7. According to the germline V gene, CDR1 reads MNHEY and CDR2 reads SVGAGI. Another Seattle source contributed samples from volunteer blood donors who had recovered from COVID-19. The collaborating institutions used their own protocols to collect whole blood in K2EDTA tubes. For TCRbeta analysis, collaborator samples were shipped as frozen whole blood, as isolated PBMCs, or as DNA extracted from either sample type. The immunoSEQ Assay, a bias-controlled multiplex PCR, was used to amplify TCRbeta CDR3 regions from genomic DNA. The study's own analysis went as follows. The number of nucleated cells in each sample was estimated by amplification of reference gene primers within the assay. Sequence reads were collapsed and filtered to measure the absolute abundance of every unique TCRbeta CDR3 rearrangement. For each sample, productive Simpson clonality was calculated as the square root of Simpson's diversity index across productive rearrangements. Not all clones reach the TCRdb copy of this immuneACCESS table, which keeps in-frame sequences only. Checked studies attribute under half of the gap to unresolved V genes and leave the rest unexplained. That table is the source of V, J and clone size, and D and trimming were worked out from the DNA. A total of roughly 280,000 clones appear in this sample, roughly nine tenths of them only once. In total, the top ten clones hold roughly 2.4% of the sample.

The sequenced sample consisted of peripheral blood. The receptor was derived from a woman aged 50 to 65 who had recovered from COVID-19. The rearrangement joined TRBV6-5 to TRBJ1-6; TRBD1 agrees with 9 junctional bases. The sequence in DNA is TGTGCCAGCAGTTATTACAGGGGGCGCGGATCACCCCTCCACTTT. This encodes CASSYYRGRGSPLHF.